The 24 T cell receptor beta chains presented below share a single source sample, sequenced in a study of OX40 agonist ivuxolimab in advanced cancers. The method was immunoSEQ multiplex PCR; TCRdb's version includes in-frame clones alone and lacks a portion of them. The table lists several thousand clones, around 79% of them singletons. The material was CD4+ or CD8+ T cells sorted from blood, obtained in a trial of the OX40 agonist ivuxolimab. Receptor source: an adult with an advanced solid tumor such as melanoma, head and neck, liver or kidney cancer.

The chain carries TRBV2 and TRBJ2-5; no reliable D call. Near its end, the DNA agrees better with TRBJ2-7, so the J call may be wrong. The CDR3 contains 14 residues. CDR1 SNHLY and CDR2 FYNNEI come from the germline V gene. CDR3 nucleotides: TGTGCCAGCAGTGAACTCGGGCTAGACTACGAGCAGTACTTC. The encoded protein is CASSELGLDYEQYF.

The chain joins TRBV5-6 to TRBJ2-7; D gene uncertain. CDR3 size: 13 residues. Germline V lookup: CDR1 SGHDT, CDR2 YYEEEE. Trimming took 0 bases from V and 3 from J, leaving 7 bases between them. CDR3 sequence reads: CASSLEADYEQYF. Here the CDR3 DNA reads TGTGCCAGCAGCTTGGAGGCAGACTACGAGCAGTACTTC.

This chain connects TRBV4-1 to TRBJ2-5; a weak D match, TRBD1 (6 bases). This CDR3 is 15 amino acids long. V was trimmed by 0 bases and J by 5 bases, leaving 13 bases between them. The germline V gene has CDR1 MGHRA and CDR2 YSYEKL. CDR3 protein: CASSQENRVWETQYF. The CDR3, as DNA: TGCGCCAGCAGCCAAGAAAACAGGGTGTGGGAGACCCAGTACTTC.

The gene calls are TRBV13 and TRBJ2-3; TRBD2 matches at 11 bases. This CDR3 has 17 amino acids. Germline V CDR1 and CDR2: PRHDT, FYEKMQ (reference sequence). The junction had 7 bases not matched to a gene; V was cut back by 5 bases and J by 0 bases. Here the CDR3 DNA reads TGTGCCAGCAGCCAGAGGACTAGCGGGTATAGCACAGATACGCAGTATTTT. This translates into CASSQRTSGYSTDTQYF.

This clone appeared once. This chain links TRBV27 with TRBJ2-6, with a tentative D call TRBD2 (6 bases). The length of the CDR3 is 16 residues. CDR1 MNHEY and CDR2 SMNVEV come from the germline V gene (reference sequence). V dropped 3 bases and J dropped 2 bases, with 11 bases sitting between them. CDR3 in amino acids: CASSFGGVPGANVLTF. The CDR3, as DNA: TGTGCCAGCAGTTTTGGCGGGGTTCCTGGGGCCAACGTCCTGACTTTC.

The rearrangement links TRBV6-6 to TRBJ1-4; D is perhaps TRBD1 (6 bases). Germline assignment: CDR1 MNHNY and CDR2 SVGAGI (reference sequence). The length of the CDR3 is 15 residues. The V end lost 2 bases, the J end lost 1 base, and 8 bases lay between the germline ends. The CDR3 nucleotides read TGTGCCAGCAGTTACAGGGGGTTAACTAATGAAAAACTGTTTTTT. This sequence encodes CASSYRGLTNEKLFF.

CDR3 loop: CATSRDRALASYNEQFF. CDR3 sequence (DNA): TGTGCCACCAGCAGAGATCGGGCGCTAGCGAGTTACAATGAGCAGTTCTTC. The V call is TRBV15, the J call TRBJ2-1; D may be TRBD2 (6 bases). CDR1 is LNHNV, CDR2 YYDKDF, per germline (reference sequence). There are 17 residues in the CDR3. V lost 0 bases, J lost 4 bases, and 16 bases lay in between.

This clone was found once. The chain has TRBV5-6 and TRBJ2-1; D is ambiguous. The germline gives CDR1 SGHDT, CDR2 YYEEEE. V lost 1 base to trimming and J lost 6 bases, with 8 bases between them. This CDR3 has 13 amino acids. CDR3 in DNA: TGTGCCAGCAGCTTGAGTGGGTTCAATGAGCAGTTCTTC. Translated, it gives CASSLSGFNEQFF. The complete variable domain, with remaining parts taken from reference TRBV5-6 and TRBJ2-1, reads DAGVTQSPTHLIKTRGQQVTLRCSPKSGHDTVSWYQQALGQGPQFIFQYYEEEERQRGNFPDRFSGHQFPNYSSELNVNALLLGDSALYLCASSLSGFNEQFFGPGTRLTVL.

The rearrangement joins TRBV7-9 to TRBJ2-7; TRBD2 might be the D (6 bases). The germline gives CDR1 SEHNR, CDR2 FQNEAQ (reference sequence). CDR3 size: 14 residues. V was pared by 5 bases and J by 3 bases, with 14 bases between. CDR3 protein: CASSHGPGDYEQYF. The CDR3 DNA reads TGTGCCAGCAGCCACGGTCCGGGAGACTACGAGCAGTACTTC.

The rearrangement uses TRBV5-6 and TRBJ2-7; 8 positions agree with TRBD1. The ends lost 4 bases at V and 2 bases at J; junction bases unmatched: 8. The CDR3 spans 15 residues. From germline, CDR1 is SGHDT and CDR2 YYEEEE. CDR3 loop: CASSVGQGFTYEQYF. CDR3 nucleotide sequence: TGTGCCAGCAGCGTAGGACAGGGATTTACCTACGAGCAGTACTTC.

There are a few counts of this clone. The chain joins TRBV9 to TRBJ2-3; D is uncertain. Per germline, CDR1 SGDLS and CDR2 YYNGEE. The CDR3 is made up of 15 amino acids. Trimming pared 1 base from V and 0 bases from J, leaving 9 bases between. This CDR3 is CASSVSWGSTDTQYF. DNA of the CDR3: TGTGCCAGCAGCGTATCCTGGGGTAGCACAGATACGCAGTATTTT.

For the CDR3, the DNA is TGTGCCAGCAGTTATGAGGGAAGCACTGAAGCTTTCTTT. It translates to CASSYEGSTEAFF. This sequence joins TRBV6-5 and TRBJ1-1; the D is unclear. The CDR3 extends over 13 amino acids. Per germline, CDR1 MNHEY and CDR2 SVGAGI. V was shortened by 3 bases and J by 4 bases, with 9 bases between the two germline ends.

The J gene is TRBJ1-2, the V gene TRBV27; 7 positions match TRBD1. The CDR3 loop spans 14 amino acids. V trimming: 5 bases; J trimming: 4 bases; junction bases outside the gene matches: 7. Looked up from germline, CDR1 is MNHEY and CDR2 is SMNVEV (reference sequence). The CDR3 reads CASSPTGVTYGYTF. The CDR3 DNA follows: TGTGCCAGCAGTCCAACAGGGGTAACCTATGGCTACACCTTC.

CDR3 region: CASSLPEGVPYNEQFF. The CDR3 nucleotides are TGTGCCAGCAGCTTACCGGAGGGAGTACCCTACAATGAGCAGTTCTTC. The chain has TRBV7-8 and TRBJ2-1; perhaps TRBD2 as D (6 bases). V lost 2 bases, J lost 2 bases, and 13 bases lay in between. Germline V gene sequence: CDR1 SGHVS, CDR2 FQNEAQ. The CDR3 runs 16 residues. The whole variable domain, filled in from reference TRBV7-8 and TRBJ2-1, reads GAGVSQSPRYKVAKRGQDVALRCDPISGHVSLFWYQQALGQGPEFLTYFQNEAQLDKSGLPSDRFFAERPEGSVSTLKIQRTQQEDSAVYLCASSLPEGVPYNEQFFGPGTRLTVL.

The CDR3 here is CASSSDSTGELFF. CDR3 sequence (DNA): TGCGCCAGCAGCTCTGACAGCACCGGGGAGCTGTTTTTT. V usage is TRBV5-1 and J usage is TRBJ2-2, with D perhaps TRBD1 (5 bases). From germline, CDR1 is SGHRS and CDR2 YFSETQ. V lost 3 bases, J lost 4 bases, and 7 bases lay in between. This CDR3 is 13 amino acids long. Variable domain in full (rest from reference TRBV5-1 and TRBJ2-2): KAGVTQTPRYLIKTRGQQVTLSCSPISGHRSVSWYQQTPGQGLQFLFEYFSETQRNKGNFPGRFSGRQFSNSRSEMNVSTLELGDSALYLCASSSDSTGELFFGEGSRLTVL.

About this clone itself: Sequence at one end of the junction differs from germline and may be a read error. The chain has TRBV30 and TRBJ2-7; D may correspond to TRBD1 or TRBD2 (5 bases each). Germline assignment: CDR1 GTSNPN and CDR2 SVGIG (reference sequence). The CDR3 totals 12 residues. CDR3 nucleotides: TGTGCCTGGAGTGCCACCGGGACCAAAGTGATCTTC. Translated: CAWSATGTKVIF.

This clone has just a few counts. The chain recombines TRBV4-3 with TRBJ1-1; weak D call: TRBD1 (6 bases). This CDR3 contains 16 residues. Germline V gene sequence: CDR1 LGHNA, CDR2 YSLEER. V gave up 4 bases and J gave up 2 bases, with 17 bases separating them. CDR3 region: CASSPDYLGANTEAFF. As DNA, the CDR3 is TGCGCCAGCAGCCCCGATTATTTGGGGGCCAACACTGAAGCTTTCTTT.

A word on this clone: At one of its ends the junction is not consistent with the germline gene, which may arise from a read error. This chain joins TRBV7-2 and TRBJ2-7, with 11 bases fitting TRBD2. This CDR3 has 16 amino acids. Germline V gene data show CDR1 as SGHTA and CDR2 as FQGNSA. The CDR3, as DNA: TGTGCCAGCAGCCTAGCACTAGCGGGGGAAACCTACGAGCAGTACTTC. It is translated as CASSLALAGETYEQYF.

V is TRBV5-6 and J is TRBJ2-2; 11 bases map to TRBD1. This CDR3 comprises 16 residues. J gave up 5 bases and V 2 bases, and 5 bases lay outside the gene matches. In germline, CDR1 is SGHDT, CDR2 YYEEEE. CDR3 sequence (DNA): TGTGCCAGCAGCTTTGGACAGGGGGCTAGAACCGGGGAGCTGTTTTTT. Protein sequence: CASSFGQGARTGELFF.

This rearrangement joins TRBV4-2 to TRBJ2-1; no definite D call. The length of the CDR3 is 16 residues. V shed 1 base and J shed 4 bases, with 14 bases lying between them. Germline CDR1 and CDR2: LGHNA and YNFKEQ. In DNA form, the CDR3 reads TGTGCCAGCAGCCAAGTGTCGGCAGCTAATTACAATGAGCAGTTCTTC. This encodes CASSQVSAANYNEQFF.

This chain connects TRBV11-2 to TRBJ2-5; no firm D call. Between the trimmed V and J ends, which lost 4 bases and 1 base, there was a span of 13 bases. The germline CDR1 and CDR2 sequences are SGHAT and FQNNGV. CDR3 size: 15 residues. The CDR3 reads CASSSPQPIQETQYF. The CDR3 DNA is TGTGCCAGCAGCTCCCCCCAGCCAATCCAAGAGACCCAGTACTTC.

This clone was seen a few times. This rearrangement joins TRBV7-9 to TRBJ2-7; 7 bases fit TRBD2. The CDR3 spans 15 residues. V dropped 5 bases and J dropped 2; count of bases not matched to a gene: 9. Per germline, CDR1 SEHNR and CDR2 FQNEAQ (reference sequence). The CDR3 DNA sequence: TGTGCCAGCAGCGTGGGGGGGGATTTCCCCTACGAGCAGTACTTC. Amino acids: CASSVGGDFPYEQYF.

The chain joins TRBV7-9 to TRBJ2-7; 9 positions agree with TRBD1. This CDR3 region has 15 residues. Germline CDR1 and CDR2: SEHNR and FQNEAQ (reference sequence). The trim removed 5 bases at V and 5 bases at J, leaving 10 bases unmatched. CDR3 bases: TGTGCCAGCAGCCTCCTCGAGACAGGGGGTAACGAGCAGTACTTC. This gives the protein CASSLLETGGNEQYF. The full variable domain, in which reference TRBV7-9 and TRBJ2-7 provide the parts outside the CDR3, is DTGVSQNPRHKITKRGQNVTFRCDPISEHNRLYWYRQTLGQGPEFLTYFQNEAQLEKSRLLSDRFSAERPKGSFSTLEIQRTEQGDSAMYLCASSLLETGGNEQYFGPGTRLTVT.

The chain combines TRBV6-5 with TRBJ2-7; unclear D gene. The CDR3 runs 14 residues. Trimming shortened V by 2 bases and J by 0 bases, and 8 bases separated the two germline ends. The germline V gene encodes CDR1 MNHEY and CDR2 SVGAGI. The CDR3 is CASSYDGSSYEQYF. CDR3 DNA: TGTGCCAGCAGTTACGACGGCAGCTCCTACGAGCAGTACTTC.